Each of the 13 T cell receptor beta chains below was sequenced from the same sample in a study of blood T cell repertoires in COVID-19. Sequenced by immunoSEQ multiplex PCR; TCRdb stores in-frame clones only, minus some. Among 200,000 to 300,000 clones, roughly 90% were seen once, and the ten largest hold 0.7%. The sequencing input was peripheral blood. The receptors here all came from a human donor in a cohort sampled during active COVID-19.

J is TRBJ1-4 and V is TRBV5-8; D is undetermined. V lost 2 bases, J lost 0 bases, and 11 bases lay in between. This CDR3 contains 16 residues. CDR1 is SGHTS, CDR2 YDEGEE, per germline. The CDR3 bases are TGTGCCAGCAGCTTATTACTAAGACCAACTAATGAAAAACTGTTTTTT. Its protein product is CASSLLLRPTNEKLFF.

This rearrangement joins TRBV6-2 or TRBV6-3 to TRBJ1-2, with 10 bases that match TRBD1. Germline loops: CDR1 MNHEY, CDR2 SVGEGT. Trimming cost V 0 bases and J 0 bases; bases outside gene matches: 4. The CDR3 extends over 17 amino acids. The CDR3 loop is CASSYSMDRGTNYGYTF. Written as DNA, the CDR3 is TGTGCCAGCAGTTACTCGATGGACAGGGGGACTAACTATGGCTACACCTTC.

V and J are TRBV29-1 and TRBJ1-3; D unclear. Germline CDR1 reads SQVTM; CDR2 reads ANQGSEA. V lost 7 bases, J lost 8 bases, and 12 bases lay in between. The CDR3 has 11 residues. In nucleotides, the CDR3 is TGCAGCGCAGTGGAGGGTCACACCATATATTTT. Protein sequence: CSAVEGHTIYF.

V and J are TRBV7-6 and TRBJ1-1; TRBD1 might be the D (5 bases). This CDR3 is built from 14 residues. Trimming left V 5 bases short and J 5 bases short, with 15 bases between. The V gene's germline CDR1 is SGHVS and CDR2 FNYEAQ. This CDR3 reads CASSPGVWGTEAFF. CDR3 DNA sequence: TGTGCCAGCAGCCCGGGGGTCTGGGGGACTGAAGCTTTCTTT.

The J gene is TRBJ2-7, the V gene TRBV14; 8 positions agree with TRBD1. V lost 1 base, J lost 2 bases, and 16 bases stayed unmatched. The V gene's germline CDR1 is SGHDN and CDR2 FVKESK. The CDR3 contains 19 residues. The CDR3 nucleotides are TGTGCCAGCAGCCAAGGTCGGGACAGGTCAATTTCTGCGGCCTACGAGCAGTACTTC. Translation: CASSQGRDRSISAAYEQYF. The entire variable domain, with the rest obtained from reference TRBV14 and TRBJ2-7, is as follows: EAGVTQFPSHSVIEKGQTVTLRCDPISGHDNLYWYRRVMGKEIKFLLHFVKESKQDESGMPNNRFLAERTGGTYSTLKVQPAELEDSGVYFCASSQGRDRSISAAYEQYFGPGTRLTVT.

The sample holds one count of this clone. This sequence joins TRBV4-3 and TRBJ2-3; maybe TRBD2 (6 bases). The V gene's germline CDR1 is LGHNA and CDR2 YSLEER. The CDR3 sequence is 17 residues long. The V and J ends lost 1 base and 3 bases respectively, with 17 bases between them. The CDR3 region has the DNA TGCGCCAGCAGCCAAGGCGGGGCAGGGAGTCAGACAGATACGCAGTATTTT. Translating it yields CASSQGGAGSQTDTQYF.

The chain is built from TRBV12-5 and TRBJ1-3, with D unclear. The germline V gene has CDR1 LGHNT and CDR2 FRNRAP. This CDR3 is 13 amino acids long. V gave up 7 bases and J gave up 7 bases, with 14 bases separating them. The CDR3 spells CASVGMAGNTIYF. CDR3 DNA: TGTGCTAGTGTAGGAATGGCCGGGAACACCATATATTTT.

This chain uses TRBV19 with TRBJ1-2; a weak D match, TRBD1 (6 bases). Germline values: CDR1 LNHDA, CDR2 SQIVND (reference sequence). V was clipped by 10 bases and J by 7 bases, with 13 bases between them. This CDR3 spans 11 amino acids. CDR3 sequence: CATVDSSGYTF. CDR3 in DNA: TGTGCCACGGTGGACAGCTCTGGCTACACCTTC. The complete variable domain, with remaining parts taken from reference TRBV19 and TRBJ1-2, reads DGGITQSPKYLFRKEGQNVTLSCEQNLNHDAMYWYRQDPGQGLRLIYYSQIVNDFQKGDIAEGYSVSREKKESFPLTVTSAQKNPTAFYLCATVDSSGYTFGSGTRLTVV.

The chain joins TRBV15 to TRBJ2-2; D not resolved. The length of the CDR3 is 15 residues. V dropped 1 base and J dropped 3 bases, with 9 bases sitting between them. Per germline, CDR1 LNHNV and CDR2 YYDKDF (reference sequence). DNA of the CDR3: TGTGCCACCAGCAGAGGTCAGTCAGACACCGGGGAGCTGTTTTTT. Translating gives CATSRGQSDTGELFF.

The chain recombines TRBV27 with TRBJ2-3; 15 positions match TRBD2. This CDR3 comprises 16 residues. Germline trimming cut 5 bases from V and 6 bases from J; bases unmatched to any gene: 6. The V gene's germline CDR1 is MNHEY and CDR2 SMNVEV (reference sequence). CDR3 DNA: TGTGCCAGCAGTAACGCCGGGACTAGCGGGAGGGATACGCAGTATTTT. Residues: CASSNAGTSGRDTQYF.

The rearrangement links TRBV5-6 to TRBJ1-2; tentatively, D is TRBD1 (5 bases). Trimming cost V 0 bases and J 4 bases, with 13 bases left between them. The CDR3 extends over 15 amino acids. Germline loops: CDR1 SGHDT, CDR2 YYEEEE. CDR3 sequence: CASSLAVGAGYGYTF. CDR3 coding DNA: TGTGCCAGCAGCTTGGCCGTTGGGGCAGGCTATGGCTACACCTTC.

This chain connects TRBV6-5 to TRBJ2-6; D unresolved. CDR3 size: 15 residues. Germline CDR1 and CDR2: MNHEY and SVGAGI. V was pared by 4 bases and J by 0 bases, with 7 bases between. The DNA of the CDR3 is TGTGCCAGCAGTTTGCTCAGCTCTGGGGCCAACGTCCTGACTTTC. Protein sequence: CASSLLSSGANVLTF.

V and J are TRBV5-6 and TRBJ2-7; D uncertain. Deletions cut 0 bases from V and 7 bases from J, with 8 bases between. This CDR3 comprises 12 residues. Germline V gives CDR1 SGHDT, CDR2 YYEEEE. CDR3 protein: CASSLVLGEQYF. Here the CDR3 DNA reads TGTGCCAGCAGCTTGGTTCTCGGGGAGCAGTACTTC.